This TCR beta chain was sequenced during a study of blood T cell repertoires in COVID-19. Study-wide background: Researchers got acute and convalescent COVID-19 samples from the United States, Italy and Spain.

The CDR3 sequence is 13 residues long. The trim removed 6 bases at V and 1 base at J, leaving 2 bases unmatched. The repertoire was sequenced with immunoSEQ multiplex PCR; TCRdb's copy has only in-frame clones and lacks some. The sample holds some 240,000 clones, 89% seen once. The genes are TRBV12-3 or TRBV12-4 and TRBJ2-7; 8 nucleotides match TRBD1. This TCR was recovered from a woman aged 40 to 49 who had recovered from COVID-19. The sequenced sample was peripheral blood. CDR3 protein: CASSQGASYEQYV. Written as DNA, the CDR3 is TGTGCCAGCAGCCAGGGGGCTTCCTACGAGCAGTACGTC.